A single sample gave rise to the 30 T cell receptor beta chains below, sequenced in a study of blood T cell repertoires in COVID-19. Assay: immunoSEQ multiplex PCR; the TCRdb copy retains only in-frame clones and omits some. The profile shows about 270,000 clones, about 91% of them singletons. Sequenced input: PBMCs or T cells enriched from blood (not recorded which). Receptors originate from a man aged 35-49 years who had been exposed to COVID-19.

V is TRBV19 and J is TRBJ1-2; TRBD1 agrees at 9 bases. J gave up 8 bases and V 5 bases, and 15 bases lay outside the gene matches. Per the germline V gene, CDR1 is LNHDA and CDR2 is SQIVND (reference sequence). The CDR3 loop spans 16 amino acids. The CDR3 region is CASSSLRGQGQRGYTF. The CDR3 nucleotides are TGTGCCAGTAGTTCCCTTCGGGGACAGGGACAGCGCGGCTACACCTTC.

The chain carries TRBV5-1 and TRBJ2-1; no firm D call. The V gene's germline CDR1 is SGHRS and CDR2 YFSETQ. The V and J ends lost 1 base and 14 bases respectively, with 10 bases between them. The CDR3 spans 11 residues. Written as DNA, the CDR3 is TGCGCCAGCAGCTTGACGGGTTTTAAGTTCTTC. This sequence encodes CASSLTGFKFF.

Written as DNA, the CDR3 is TGTGCCAGCAGTTACTTAGGAACTAGCGGGACCAATGAGCAGTTCTTC. Translating gives CASSYLGTSGTNEQFF. The V and J genes are TRBV6-5 and TRBJ2-1; 10 bases line up with TRBD2. The germline V gene encodes CDR1 MNHEY and CDR2 SVGAGI. Unmatched junction bases numbered 6, after V lost 1 base and J lost 6 bases. The CDR3 has 16 amino acids.

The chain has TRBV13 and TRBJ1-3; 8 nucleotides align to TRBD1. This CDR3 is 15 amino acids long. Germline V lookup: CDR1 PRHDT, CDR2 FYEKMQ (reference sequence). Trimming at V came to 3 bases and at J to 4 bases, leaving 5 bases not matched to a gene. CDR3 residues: CASSFGTGGGNTIYF. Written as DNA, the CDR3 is TGTGCCAGCAGCTTTGGAACAGGGGGGGGAAACACCATATATTTT.

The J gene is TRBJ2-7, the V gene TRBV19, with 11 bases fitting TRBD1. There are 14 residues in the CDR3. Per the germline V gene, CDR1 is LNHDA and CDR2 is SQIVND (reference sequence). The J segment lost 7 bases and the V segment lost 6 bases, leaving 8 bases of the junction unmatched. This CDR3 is CASRVGQGAREQYF. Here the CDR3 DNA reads TGTGCCAGTAGGGTTGGACAGGGGGCGCGGGAGCAGTACTTC.

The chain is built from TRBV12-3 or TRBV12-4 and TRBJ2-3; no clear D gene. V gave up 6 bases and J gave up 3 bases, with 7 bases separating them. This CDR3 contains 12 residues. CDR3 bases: TGTGCCAGCAGGAAACAAACAGATACGCAGTATTTT. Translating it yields CASRKQTDTQYF.

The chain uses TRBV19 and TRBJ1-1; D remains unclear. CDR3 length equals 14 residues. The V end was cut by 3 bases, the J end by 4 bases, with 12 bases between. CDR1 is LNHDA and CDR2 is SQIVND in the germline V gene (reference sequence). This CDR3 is CASSILLGGTEAFF. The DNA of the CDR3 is TGTGCCAGTAGTATTCTCCTCGGAGGCACTGAAGCTTTCTTT.

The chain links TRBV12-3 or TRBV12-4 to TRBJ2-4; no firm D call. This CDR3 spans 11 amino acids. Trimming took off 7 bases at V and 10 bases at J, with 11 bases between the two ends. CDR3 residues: CASKTSEIQYF. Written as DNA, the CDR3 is TGTGCCAGCAAGACTTCAGAGATTCAGTACTTC.

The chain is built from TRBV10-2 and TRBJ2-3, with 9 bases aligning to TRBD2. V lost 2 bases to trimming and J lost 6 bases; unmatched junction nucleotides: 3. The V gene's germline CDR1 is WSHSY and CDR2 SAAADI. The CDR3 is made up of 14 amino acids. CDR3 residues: CASSELLAGDTQYF. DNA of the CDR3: TGCGCCAGCAGTGAGCTCCTAGCGGGGGATACGCAGTATTTT.

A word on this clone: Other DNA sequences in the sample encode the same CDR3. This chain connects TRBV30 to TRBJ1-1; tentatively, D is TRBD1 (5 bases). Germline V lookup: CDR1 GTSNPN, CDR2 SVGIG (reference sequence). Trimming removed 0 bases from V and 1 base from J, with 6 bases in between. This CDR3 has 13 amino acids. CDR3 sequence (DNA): TGTGCCTGGAGTGTACAGGAGAACACTGAAGCTTTCTTT. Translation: CAWSVQENTEAFF.

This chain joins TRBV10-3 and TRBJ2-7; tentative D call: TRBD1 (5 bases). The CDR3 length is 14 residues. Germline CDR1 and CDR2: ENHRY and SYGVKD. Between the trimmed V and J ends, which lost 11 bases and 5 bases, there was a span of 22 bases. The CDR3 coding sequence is TGTGCCTCCACCCCAGGGTTGAAGGCCGACGAGCAGTACTTC. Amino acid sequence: CASTPGLKADEQYF.

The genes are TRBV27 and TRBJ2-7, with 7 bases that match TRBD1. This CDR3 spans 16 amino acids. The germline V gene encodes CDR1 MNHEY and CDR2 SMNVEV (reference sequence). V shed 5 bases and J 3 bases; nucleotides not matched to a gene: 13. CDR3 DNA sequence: TGTGCCAGCAGTCCGCTATCCAGGGGGTATGGCTACGAGCAGTACTTC. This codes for CASSPLSRGYGYEQYF.

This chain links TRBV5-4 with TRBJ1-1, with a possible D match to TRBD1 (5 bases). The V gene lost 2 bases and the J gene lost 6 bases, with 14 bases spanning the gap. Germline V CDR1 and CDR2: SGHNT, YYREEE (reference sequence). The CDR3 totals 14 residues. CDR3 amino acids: CASSLIRGAPEAFF. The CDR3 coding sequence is TGTGCCAGCAGCTTAATAAGGGGCGCCCCTGAAGCTTTCTTT.

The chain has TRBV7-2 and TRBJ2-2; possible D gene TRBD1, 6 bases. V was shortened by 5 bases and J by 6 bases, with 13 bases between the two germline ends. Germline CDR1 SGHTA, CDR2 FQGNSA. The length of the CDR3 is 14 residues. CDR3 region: CASSIDRRAGELFF. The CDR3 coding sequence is TGTGCCAGCAGCATAGACAGGCGCGCCGGGGAGCTGTTTTTT. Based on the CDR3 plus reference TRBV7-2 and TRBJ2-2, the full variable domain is GAGVSQSPSNKVTEKGKDVELRCDPISGHTALYWYRQSLGQGLEFLIYFQGNSAPDKSGLPSDRFSAERTGGSVSTLTIQRTQQEDSAVYLCASSIDRRAGELFFGEGSRLTVL.

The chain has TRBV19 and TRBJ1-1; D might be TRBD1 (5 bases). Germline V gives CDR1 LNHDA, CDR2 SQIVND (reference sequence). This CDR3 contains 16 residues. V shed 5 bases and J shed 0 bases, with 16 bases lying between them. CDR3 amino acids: CASSELGLRMNTEAFF. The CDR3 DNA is TGTGCCAGTAGTGAACTGGGACTCCGCATGAACACTGAAGCTTTCTTT. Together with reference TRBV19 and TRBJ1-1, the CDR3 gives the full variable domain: DGGITQSPKYLFRKEGQNVTLSCEQNLNHDAMYWYRQDPGQGLRLIYYSQIVNDFQKGDIAEGYSVSREKKESFPLTVTSAQKNPTAFYLCASSELGLRMNTEAFFGQGTRLTVV.

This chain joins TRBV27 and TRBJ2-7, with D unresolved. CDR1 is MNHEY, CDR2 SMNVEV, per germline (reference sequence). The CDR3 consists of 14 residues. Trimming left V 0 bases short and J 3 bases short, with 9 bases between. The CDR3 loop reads CASSLSWQDYEQYF. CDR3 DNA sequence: TGTGCCAGCAGTTTATCGTGGCAGGACTACGAGCAGTACTTC.

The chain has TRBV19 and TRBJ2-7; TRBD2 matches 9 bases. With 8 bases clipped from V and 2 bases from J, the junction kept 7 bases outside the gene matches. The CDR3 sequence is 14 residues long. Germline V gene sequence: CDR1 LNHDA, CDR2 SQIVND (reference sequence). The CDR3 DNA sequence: TGTGCCAGTTCGGCTAGCGGGGAACCCTACGAGCAGTACTTC. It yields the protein CASSASGEPYEQYF.

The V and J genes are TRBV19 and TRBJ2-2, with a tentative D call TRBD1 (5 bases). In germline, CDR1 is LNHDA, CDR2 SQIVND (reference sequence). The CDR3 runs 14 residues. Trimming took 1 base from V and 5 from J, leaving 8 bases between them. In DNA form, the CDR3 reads TGTGCCAGTAGTATAGGCCAGGGAACCGGGGAGCTGTTTTTT. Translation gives CASSIGQGTGELFF. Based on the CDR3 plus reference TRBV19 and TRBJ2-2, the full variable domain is DGGITQSPKYLFRKEGQNVTLSCEQNLNHDAMYWYRQDPGQGLRLIYYSQIVNDFQKGDIAEGYSVSREKKESFPLTVTSAQKNPTAFYLCASSIGQGTGELFFGEGSRLTVL.

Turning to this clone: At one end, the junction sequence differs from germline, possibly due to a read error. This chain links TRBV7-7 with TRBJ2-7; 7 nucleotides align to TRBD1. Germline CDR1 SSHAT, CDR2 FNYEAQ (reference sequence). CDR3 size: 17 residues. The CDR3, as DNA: TGTGCTAGCAGCGAAGAGAAAGACAGGGATTGGCCCTACGAGCAGTACTTC. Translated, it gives CASSEEKDRDWPYEQYF.

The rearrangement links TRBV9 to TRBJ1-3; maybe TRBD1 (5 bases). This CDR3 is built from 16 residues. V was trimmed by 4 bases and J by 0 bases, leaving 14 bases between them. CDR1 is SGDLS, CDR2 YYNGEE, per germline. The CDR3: CASSLGHRSSGNTIYF. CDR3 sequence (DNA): TGTGCCAGCAGCCTAGGACATCGCAGCTCTGGAAACACCATATATTTT.

The CDR3 DNA follows: TGTGCCAGTAGCGGGACAGCCCAGAACACTGAAGCTTTCTTT. Protein: CASSGTAQNTEAFF. The chain recombines TRBV19 with TRBJ1-1; 7 bases agree with TRBD1. Germline-derived CDR1 and CDR2 are LNHDA and SQIVND (reference sequence). The CDR3 totals 14 residues. Trimming at V came to 6 bases and at J to 1 base, leaving 5 bases not matched to a gene.

CDR3 residues: CASSEAGQGAHEQYF. DNA for the CDR3: TGTGCCAGCAGTGAAGCGGGGCAGGGGGCTCACGAGCAGTACTTC. J is TRBJ2-7 and V is TRBV6-1, with 8 positions matching TRBD1. CDR3 length equals 15 residues. V was pared by 0 bases and J by 5 bases, with 6 bases of the junction left unmatched. In germline, CDR1 is MNHNS, CDR2 SASEGT.

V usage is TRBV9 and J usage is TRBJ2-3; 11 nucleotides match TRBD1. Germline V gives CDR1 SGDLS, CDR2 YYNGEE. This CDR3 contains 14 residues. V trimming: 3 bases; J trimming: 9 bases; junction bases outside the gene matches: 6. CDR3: CASSGGDRGTTQYF. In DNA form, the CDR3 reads TGTGCCAGCAGCGGAGGGGACAGGGGGACCACGCAGTATTTT. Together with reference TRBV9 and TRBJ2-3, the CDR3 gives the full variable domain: DSGVTQTPKHLITATGQRVTLRCSPRSGDLSVYWYQQSLDQGLQFLIQYYNGEERAKGNILERFSAQQFPDLHSELNLSSLELGDSALYFCASSGGDRGTTQYFGPGTRLTVL.

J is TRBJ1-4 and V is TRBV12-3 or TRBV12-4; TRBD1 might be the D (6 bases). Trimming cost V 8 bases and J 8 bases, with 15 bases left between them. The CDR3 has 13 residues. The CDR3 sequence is CASWGGTSEKLFF. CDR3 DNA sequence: TGTGCCAGCTGGGGGGGCACATCCGAAAAACTGTTTTTT.

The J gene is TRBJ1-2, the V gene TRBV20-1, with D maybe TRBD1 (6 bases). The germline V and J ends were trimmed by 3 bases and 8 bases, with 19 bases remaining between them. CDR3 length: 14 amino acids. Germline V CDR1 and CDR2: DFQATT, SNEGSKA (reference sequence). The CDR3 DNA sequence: TGCAGTGCTAGTTGGGACCCCGGGGGGCACGGCTACACCTTC. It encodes CSASWDPGGHGYTF.

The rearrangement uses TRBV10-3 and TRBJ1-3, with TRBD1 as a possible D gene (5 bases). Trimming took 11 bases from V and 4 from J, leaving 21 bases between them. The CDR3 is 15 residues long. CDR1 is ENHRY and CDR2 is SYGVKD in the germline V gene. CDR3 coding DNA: TGTGCCGCCCACTCTGGGGCAGTGGACGGAAACACCATATATTTT. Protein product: CAAHSGAVDGNTIYF.

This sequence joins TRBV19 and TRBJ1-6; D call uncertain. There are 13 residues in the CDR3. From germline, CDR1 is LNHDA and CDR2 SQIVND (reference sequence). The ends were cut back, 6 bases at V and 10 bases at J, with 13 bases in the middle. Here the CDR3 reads CASSPSMSSPLHF. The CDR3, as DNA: TGTGCCAGTAGCCCTTCCATGAGCTCACCCCTCCACTTT.

The CDR3 DNA reads TGTGCCAGCAGCGCCTACAGGGAGATGAACACTGAAGCTTTCTTT. Translated: CASSAYREMNTEAFF. The chain recombines TRBV9 with TRBJ1-1, with D possibly TRBD1 on 6 matching bases. This CDR3 region has 15 residues. Germline CDR1 is SGDLS and CDR2 is YYNGEE. The V and J ends lost 3 bases and 0 bases respectively, with 12 bases between them. Based on the CDR3 plus reference TRBV9 and TRBJ1-1, the full variable domain is DSGVTQTPKHLITATGQRVTLRCSPRSGDLSVYWYQQSLDQGLQFLIQYYNGEERAKGNILERFSAQQFPDLHSELNLSSLELGDSALYFCASSAYREMNTEAFFGQGTRLTVV.

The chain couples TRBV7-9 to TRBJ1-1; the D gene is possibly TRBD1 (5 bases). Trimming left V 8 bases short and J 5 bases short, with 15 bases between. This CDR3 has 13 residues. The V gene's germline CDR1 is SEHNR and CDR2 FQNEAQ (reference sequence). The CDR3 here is CASRLLGGTEAFF. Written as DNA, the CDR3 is TGTGCCAGCCGACTACTCGGGGGAACTGAAGCTTTCTTT.

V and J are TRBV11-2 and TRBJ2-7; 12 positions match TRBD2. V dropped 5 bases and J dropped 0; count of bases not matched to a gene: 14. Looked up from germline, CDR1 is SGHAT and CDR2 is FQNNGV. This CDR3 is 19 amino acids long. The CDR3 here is CASSPFVLAGGLGSYEQYF. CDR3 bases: TGTGCCAGCAGCCCGTTTGTACTAGCGGGAGGACTCGGCTCCTACGAGCAGTACTTC. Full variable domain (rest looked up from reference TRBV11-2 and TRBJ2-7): EAGVAQSPRYKIIEKRQSVAFWCNPISGHATLYWYQQILGQGPKLLIQFQNNGVVDDSQLPKDRFSAERLKGVDSTLKIQPAKLEDSAVYLCASSPFVLAGGLGSYEQYFGPGTRLTVT.